This entry is about one T cell receptor (beta chain). CDR1 SGDLS and CDR2 YYNGEE come from the germline V gene. Losses at the gene ends were 3 bases for V and 5 bases for J; bases not matched to a gene: 6. The length of the CDR3 is 16 residues. The data originate from a study of cytomegalovirus exposure and HLA in healthy donors. Assay: immunoSEQ multiplex PCR; the TCRdb copy retains only in-frame clones and omits some. The data show about 360,000 clones, 70% to 90% seen once. Sequenced material: PBMCs. This sequence was found in a woman between 18 and 29 years old in good health and CMV-seronegative. This chain connects TRBV9 to TRBJ2-3; 13 bases line up with TRBD2. In DNA form, the CDR3 reads TGTGCCAGCAGCGGGACTAGCGGGGGCCCGGGAGATACGCAGTATTTT. Translating gives CASSGTSGGPGDTQYF.